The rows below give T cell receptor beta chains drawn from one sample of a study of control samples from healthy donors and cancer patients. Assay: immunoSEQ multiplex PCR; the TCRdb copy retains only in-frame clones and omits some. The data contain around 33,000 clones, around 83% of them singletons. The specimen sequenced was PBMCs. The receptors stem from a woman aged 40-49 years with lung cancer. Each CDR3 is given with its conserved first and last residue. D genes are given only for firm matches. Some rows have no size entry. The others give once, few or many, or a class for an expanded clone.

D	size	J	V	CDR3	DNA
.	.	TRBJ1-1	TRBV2	CASSEALEAFF	TGTGCCAGCAGTGAAGCTCTCGAAGCTTTCTTT
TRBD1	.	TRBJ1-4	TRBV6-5	CASIFDRAAEKLFF	TGTGCCAGCATCTTTGACAGGGCTGCGGAAAAACTGTTTTTT
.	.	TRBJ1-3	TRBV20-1	CSAEVGNTIYF	TGCAGTGCTGAGGTTGGAAACACCATATATTTT
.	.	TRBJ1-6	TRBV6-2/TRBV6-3	CASSLGISGSPLHF	TGTGCCAGCAGTTTGGGGATCTCGGGTTCACCCCTCCACTTT
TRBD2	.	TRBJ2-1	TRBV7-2	CASSLPLSGGNSYNEQFF	TGTGCCAGCAGCTTACCTCTTAGCGGGGGAAACTCCTACAATGAGCAGTTCTTC
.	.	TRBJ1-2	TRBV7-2	CASSKYEDSLYGYTF	TGTGCCAGCAGCAAATACGAAGACAGTCTCTATGGCTACACCTTC
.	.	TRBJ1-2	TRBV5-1	CASSLGSVDGYTF	TGCGCCAGCAGCTTGGGAAGCGTCGACGGCTACACCTTC
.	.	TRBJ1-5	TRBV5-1	CASSLEGYQPQHF	TGCGCCAGCAGCTTGGAAGGGTATCAGCCCCAGCATTTT
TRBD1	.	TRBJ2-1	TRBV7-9	CASSLRGLSLYNEQFF	TGTGCCAGCAGCTTAAGGGGGCTGAGCTTGTACAATGAGCAGTTCTTC
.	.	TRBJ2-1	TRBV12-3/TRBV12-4	CASSPGGEQFF	TGTGCCAGCAGTCCCGGAGGTGAGCAGTTCTTC
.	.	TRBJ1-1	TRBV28	CASSFPSRGVAEAFF	TGTGCCAGCAGTTTCCCTTCTCGGGGCGTCGCTGAAGCTTTCTTT
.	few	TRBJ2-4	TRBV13	CASSESRGNIQYF	TGTGCCAGCAGCGAAAGCCGAGGAAACATTCAGTACTTC
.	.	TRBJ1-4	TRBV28	CASSLGNEKLFF	TGTGCCAGCAGTCTTGGAAATGAAAAACTGTTTTTT
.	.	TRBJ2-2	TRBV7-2	CASHRLNTGELFF	TGTGCCAGTCACAGGCTGAACACCGGGGAGCTGTTTTTT
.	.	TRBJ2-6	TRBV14	CASSHQTGANVLTF	TGTGCCAGCAGCCACCAAACTGGGGCCAACGTCCTGACTTTC
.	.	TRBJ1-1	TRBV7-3	CASSPRGGAGNTEAFF	TGTGCCAGCAGCCCCCGGGGAGGGGCAGGGAACACTGAAGCTTTCTTT
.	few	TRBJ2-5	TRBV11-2	CASSLGFQETQYF	TGTGCCAGCAGCCTAGGATTCCAAGAGACCCAGTACTTC
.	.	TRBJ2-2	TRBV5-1	CASSSTGMSGELFF	TGCGCCAGCAGCTCTACGGGAATGTCCGGGGAGCTGTTTTTT
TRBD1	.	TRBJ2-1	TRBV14	CASSQGSGQGSSYNEQFF	TGTGCCAGCAGCCAAGGGAGTGGACAGGGGAGCTCCTACAATGAGCAGTTCTTC
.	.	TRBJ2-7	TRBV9	CASSVGGLTYEQYF	TGTGCCAGCAGCGTAGGGGGTTTGACCTACGAGCAGTACTTC
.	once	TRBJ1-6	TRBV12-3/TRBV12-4	CASSLQLSPLHF	TGTGCCAGCAGTTTGCAGTTATCACCCCTCCACTTT
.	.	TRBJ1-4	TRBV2	CASTAAASTNEKLFF	TGTGCCAGCACGGCTGCAGCCTCAACTAATGAAAAACTGTTTTTT
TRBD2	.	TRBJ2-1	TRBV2	CASSESSGGDEQFF	TGTGCCAGCAGTGAGAGTAGTGGGGGGGATGAGCAGTTCTTC
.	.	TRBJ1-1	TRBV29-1	CSVGRPTEAFF	TGCAGCGTTGGACGGCCCACTGAAGCTTTCTTT
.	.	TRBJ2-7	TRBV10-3	CAISESGQDLDEQYF	TGTGCCATCAGTGAGTCGGGCCAGGATCTTGACGAGCAGTACTTC
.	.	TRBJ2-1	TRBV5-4	CASSLRTPYNEQFF	TGTGCCAGCAGCTTGAGAACACCTTACAATGAGCAGTTCTTC
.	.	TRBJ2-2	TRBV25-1	CASSAMRGAGTGELFF	TGTGCCAGCAGTGCTATGCGGGGCGCAGGCACCGGGGAGCTGTTTTTT
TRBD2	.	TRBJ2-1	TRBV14	CASSQEAGTSGGWYNEQFF	TGTGCCAGCAGCCAAGAAGCCGGGACTAGCGGGGGGTGGTACAATGAGCAGTTCTTC
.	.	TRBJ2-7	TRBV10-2	CASRMGRTGYEQYF	TGCGCCAGCAGGATGGGACGGACGGGCTACGAGCAGTACTTC
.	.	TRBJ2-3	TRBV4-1	CASSQSSDATDTQYF	TGCGCCAGCAGCCAGAGCTCCGACGCCACAGATACGCAGTATTTT
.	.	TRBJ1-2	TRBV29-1	CSVETSYGYTF	TGCAGCGTTGAAACCAGCTATGGCTACACCTTC
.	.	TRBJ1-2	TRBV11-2	CASSLGGLYGYTF	TGTGCCAGCAGCTTAGGGGGCCTCTATGGCTACACCTTC
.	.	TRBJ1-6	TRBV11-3	CASSPRGADSPLHF	TGTGCCAGCAGTCCCCGGGGGGCGGATTCACCCCTCCACTTT
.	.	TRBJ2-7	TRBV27	CASSLMGGLNEQYF	TGTGCCAGCAGTCTCATGGGGGGGCTCAACGAGCAGTACTTC
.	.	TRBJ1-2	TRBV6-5	CASTRGVNYGYTF	TGTGCCAGCACTCGCGGGGTAAACTATGGCTACACCTTC
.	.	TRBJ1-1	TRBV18	CASSPDRARGEAFF	TGTGCCAGCTCACCTGACCGGGCGAGGGGTGAAGCTTTCTTT
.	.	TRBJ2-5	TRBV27	CASSFSREETQYF	TGTGCCAGCAGTTTTAGCAGGGAAGAGACCCAGTACTTC
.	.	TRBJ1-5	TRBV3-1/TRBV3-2	CASSHSYPGNQPQHF	TGTGCCAGCAGCCATTCGTATCCGGGCAATCAGCCCCAGCATTTT
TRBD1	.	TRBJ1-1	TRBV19	CASSEGQSQPIEAFF	TGTGCCAGTAGTGAGGGACAGTCCCAACCGATTGAAGCTTTCTTT
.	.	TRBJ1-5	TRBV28	CASTRTQAKPQHF	TGTGCCAGCACCCGAACTCAGGCGAAGCCCCAGCATTTT
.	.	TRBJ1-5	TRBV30	CAWSVGALTNQPQHF	TGTGCCTGGAGTGTAGGGGCTCTCACAAATCAGCCCCAGCATTTT
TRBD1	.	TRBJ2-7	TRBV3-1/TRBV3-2	CASSQEVKNRGRYEQYF	TGTGCCAGCAGCCAAGAAGTGAAGAACAGGGGAAGGTACGAGCAGTACTTC
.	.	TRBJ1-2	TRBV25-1	CASLPSGAGKNYGYTF	TGTGCCAGCCTTCCTTCAGGGGCAGGTAAAAACTATGGCTACACCTTC
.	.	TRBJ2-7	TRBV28	CASSRDSGYEQYF	TGTGCCAGCAGTCGGGACTCTGGCTACGAGCAGTACTTC
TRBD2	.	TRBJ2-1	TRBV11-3	CASSPRLAGYNEQFF	TGTGCCAGCAGCCCAAGACTAGCGGGGTATAATGAGCAGTTCTTC
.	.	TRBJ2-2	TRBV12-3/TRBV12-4	CASGTRNTGELFF	TGTGCCAGCGGGACACGGAACACCGGGGAGCTGTTTTTT
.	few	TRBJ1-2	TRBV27	CASSWGGGLVYGYTF	TGTGCCAGCAGTTGGGGGGGCGGGCTGGTATATGGCTACACCTTC
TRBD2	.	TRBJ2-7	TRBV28	CASSSPWGGYEQYF	TGTGCCAGCAGTTCCCCTTGGGGGGGCTACGAGCAGTACTTC
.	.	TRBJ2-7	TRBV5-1	CASSSPMRGAYEQYF	TGCGCCAGCAGCTCACCAATGCGGGGAGCCTACGAGCAGTACTTC
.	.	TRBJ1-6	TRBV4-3	CASSQRQFYSPLHF	TGCGCCAGCAGCCAAAGACAGTTTTATTCACCCCTCCACTTT
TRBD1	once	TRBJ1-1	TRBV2	CASSDPGGANTEAFF	TGTGCCAGCAGTGACCCAGGGGGCGCGAACACTGAAGCTTTCTTT
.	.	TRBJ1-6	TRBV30	CAWEVGSSPLHF	TGTGCCTGGGAGGTCGGGAGTTCACCCCTCCACTTT
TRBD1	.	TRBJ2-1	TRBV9	CASSVDPGQGNRNEQFF	TGTGCCAGCAGCGTAGACCCTGGACAGGGAAATAGGAATGAGCAGTTCTTC
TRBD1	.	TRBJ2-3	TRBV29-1	CSVGQGAEDTQYF	TGCAGCGTTGGACAGGGGGCAGAAGATACGCAGTATTTT
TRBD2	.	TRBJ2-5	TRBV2	CASSAGLAGLGETQYF	TGTGCCAGCAGCGCGGGACTAGCGGGACTAGGAGAGACCCAGTACTTC
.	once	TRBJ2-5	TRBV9	CASSVSGSPSETQYF	TGTGCCAGCAGCGTATCAGGGTCTCCTTCGGAGACCCAGTACTTC
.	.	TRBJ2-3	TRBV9	CASSPLSTSTDTQYF	TGTGCCAGCAGCCCACTATCTACCAGCACAGATACGCAGTATTTT